Presented here are 19 T cell receptor beta chains from one specimen sequenced in a study of blood T cell repertoires in COVID-19. The assay was immunoSEQ multiplex PCR, and TCRdb's table has in-frame clones only and misses some. This table holds tens of thousands of clones, approximately 80% found once. Specimen: peripheral blood. These receptors came from a man aged 30 to 39 with COVID-19, enrolled during active disease.

This clone was detected a few times. The genes are TRBV5-1 and TRBJ1-6; 7 bases match TRBD1. Trimming took 1 base from V and 5 from J; bases not matched to a gene: 3. This CDR3 comprises 15 residues. Germline lookup yields CDR1 SGHRS and CDR2 YFSETQ. The CDR3 spells CASSLYDRDNSPLHF. CDR3 DNA sequence: TGCGCCAGCAGCTTGTACGACAGGGATAATTCACCCCTCCACTTT.

The V call is TRBV12-3 or TRBV12-4, the J call TRBJ1-1, with D uncertain. V lost 3 bases and J lost 5, with 7 bases in between. The CDR3 contains 12 residues. CDR3 bases: TGTGCCAGCAGTTTGTCGGGAACTGAAGCTTTCTTT. Translated, it gives CASSLSGTEAFF.

The chain carries TRBV11-2 and TRBJ2-7, with TRBD2 matching 11 bases. Germline V gene sequence: CDR1 SGHAT, CDR2 FQNNGV. The junction had 1 base not matched to a gene; V was cut back by 2 bases and J by 4 bases. This CDR3 comprises 14 residues. This CDR3 reads CASSLTSGSYEQYF. In DNA, the CDR3 is TGTGCCAGCAGCTTAACTAGCGGGAGTTACGAGCAGTACTTC.

This rearrangement joins TRBV6-5 to TRBJ2-7, with D possibly being TRBD1 (5 bases). The germline V gene has CDR1 MNHEY and CDR2 SVGAGI. Trimming stripped 0 bases from V and 2 bases from J, with 8 bases between. The CDR3 consists of 14 residues. As DNA, the CDR3 is TGTGCCAGCAGTTACTCGTGGGGCCCCTACGAGCAGTACTTC. As protein: CASSYSWGPYEQYF.

The chain couples TRBV7-2 to TRBJ1-3, with D unresolved. This CDR3 has 13 residues. V shed 1 base and J shed 4 bases, with 5 bases lying between them. Looked up from germline, CDR1 is SGHTA and CDR2 is FQGNSA. The CDR3 loop is CASSLGAGNTIYF. In DNA, the CDR3 is TGTGCCAGCAGCTTAGGAGCGGGAAACACCATATATTTT.

The J gene is TRBJ1-5, the V gene TRBV18; 10 nucleotides line up with TRBD1. Germline V gene data show CDR1 as KGHSH and CDR2 as LQKENI. This CDR3 has 15 residues. V was pared by 3 bases and J by 7 bases, with 6 bases of the junction left unmatched. CDR3 amino acids: CASSPGTGVLQPQHF. CDR3 nucleotides: TGTGCCAGCTCACCCGGGACAGGGGTTCTCCAGCCCCAGCATTTT.

The rearrangement links TRBV5-5 to TRBJ1-2, with D possibly being TRBD1 (5 bases). In germline, CDR1 is SGHKS, CDR2 YYEKEE (reference sequence). This CDR3 is 14 amino acids long. Deletions cut 5 bases from V and 0 bases from J, with 11 bases between. The CDR3 nucleotides read TGTGCCAGCAGGGCGGGGACGGCTAACTATGGCTACACCTTC. Translated, it gives CASRAGTANYGYTF.

The chain links TRBV27 to TRBJ1-2; no reliable D call. Germline V gives CDR1 MNHEY, CDR2 SMNVEV (reference sequence). The V gene lost 6 bases and the J gene lost 5 bases, with 10 bases spanning the gap. The CDR3 runs to 12 residues. CDR3 protein: CASRGSGYGYTF. CDR3 coding DNA: TGTGCCAGCAGGGGCAGTGGATATGGCTACACCTTC.

The gene calls are TRBV19 and TRBJ2-3, with 14 bases aligning to TRBD2. The germline CDR1 and CDR2 sequences are LNHDA and SQIVND (reference sequence). The length of the CDR3 is 16 residues. The junction had 7 bases not matched to a gene; V was cut back by 7 bases and J by 4 bases. Here the CDR3 reads CASTTRLAGGSDTQYF. CDR3 in DNA: TGTGCCAGTACTACAAGACTAGCGGGAGGGTCAGATACGCAGTATTTT.

This clone was recorded a few times. CDR3 amino acids: CASSDSAGVYNEQFF. In nucleotides, the CDR3 is TGTGCCAGCAGTGACTCAGCGGGAGTTTACAATGAGCAGTTCTTC. The chain uses TRBV6-4 and TRBJ2-1; 8 bases are a match to TRBD2. V gave up 0 bases and J gave up 4 bases; unmatched junction bases: 2. CDR1 MRHNA and CDR2 SNTAGT come from the germline V gene. The CDR3 runs to 15 residues.

CDR3 DNA: TGTGCCAGCAGCGCACAGGGTGGGGATGAAAAACTGTTTTTT. Protein: CASSAQGGDEKLFF. The V and J genes are TRBV7-9 and TRBJ1-4, with D perhaps matching TRBD1 (6 bases). This CDR3 is 14 amino acids long. V gave up 5 bases and J gave up 6 bases, with 13 bases separating them. CDR1 is SEHNR and CDR2 is FQNEAQ in the germline V gene (reference sequence).

This clone occurred once. The V call is TRBV10-3, the J call TRBJ1-3; 7 nucleotides match TRBD1. CDR3 length: 14 amino acids. Germline assignment: CDR1 ENHRY and CDR2 SYGVKD. V lost 6 bases and J lost 5; bases outside the gene matches: 7. The CDR3 reads CAIRPGGNRNTIYF. As DNA, the CDR3 is TGTGCCATCAGACCAGGGGGGAATAGAAACACCATATATTTT.

The chain recombines TRBV4-1 with TRBJ2-7; 8 bases align to TRBD2. There are 16 residues in the CDR3. CDR1 MGHRA and CDR2 YSYEKL come from the germline V gene. Unmatched junction bases numbered 8, after V lost 2 bases and J lost 2 bases. CDR3: CASSQYERGPPYEQYF. The CDR3 DNA is TGCGCCAGCAGCCAATACGAGCGGGGGCCCCCCTACGAGCAGTACTTC.

The genes are TRBV7-9 and TRBJ1-6; a weak D match, TRBD1 (5 bases). CDR1 is SEHNR, CDR2 FQNEAQ, per germline (reference sequence). The CDR3 loop spans 17 amino acids. The ends were cut back, 1 base at V and 0 bases at J, with 10 bases in the middle. The chain's CDR3 is CASSLGPGRSYNSPLHF. CDR3 coding DNA: TGTGCCAGCAGCTTAGGGCCAGGGCGCTCCTATAATTCACCCCTCCACTTT.

The chain combines TRBV12-3 or TRBV12-4 with TRBJ2-5; D is unresolved. Trimming took 3 bases from V and 5 from J, leaving 4 bases between them. The CDR3 consists of 11 residues. CDR3 sequence: CASSFAETQYF. As DNA, the CDR3 is TGTGCCAGCAGTTTCGCGGAGACCCAGTACTTC.

The chain links TRBV12-3 or TRBV12-4 to TRBJ1-6, with TRBD1 identical over 8 bases. The junction had 0 bases not matched to a gene; V was cut back by 4 bases and J by 7 bases. This CDR3 has 13 residues. The chain's CDR3 is CASSWTGNSPLHF. DNA for the CDR3: TGTGCCAGCAGTTGGACAGGGAATTCACCCCTCCACTTT.

The gene calls are TRBV29-1 and TRBJ1-2; weak D call: TRBD1 (6 bases). Germline V gene sequence: CDR1 SQVTM, CDR2 ANQGSEA. The V end lost 3 bases, the J end lost 1 base, and 12 bases lay between the germline ends. The CDR3 length is 14 residues. The CDR3 nucleotides are TGCAGCGTTGACAGGGGATTAGGTAACTATGGCTACACCTTC. As protein: CSVDRGLGNYGYTF.

The gene calls are TRBV6-1 and TRBJ1-5, with TRBD1 matching 10 bases. Looked up from germline, CDR1 is MNHNS and CDR2 is SASEGT. The CDR3 has 16 residues. V shed 6 bases and J 7 bases; nucleotides not matched to a gene: 12. This CDR3 reads CASSERTGGWSQPQHF. CDR3 in DNA: TGTGCCAGCAGCGAAAGGACAGGGGGTTGGAGCCAGCCCCAGCATTTT.

J is TRBJ1-1 and V is TRBV5-5; 9 nucleotides line up with TRBD1. V lost 4 bases to trimming and J lost 5 bases; unmatched junction nucleotides: 9. Germline assignment: CDR1 SGHKS and CDR2 YYEKEE (reference sequence). The CDR3 extends over 15 amino acids. The CDR3 sequence: CASSQYGQGTTEAFF. The CDR3 DNA reads TGTGCCAGCAGCCAATACGGACAGGGGACGACTGAAGCTTTCTTT.